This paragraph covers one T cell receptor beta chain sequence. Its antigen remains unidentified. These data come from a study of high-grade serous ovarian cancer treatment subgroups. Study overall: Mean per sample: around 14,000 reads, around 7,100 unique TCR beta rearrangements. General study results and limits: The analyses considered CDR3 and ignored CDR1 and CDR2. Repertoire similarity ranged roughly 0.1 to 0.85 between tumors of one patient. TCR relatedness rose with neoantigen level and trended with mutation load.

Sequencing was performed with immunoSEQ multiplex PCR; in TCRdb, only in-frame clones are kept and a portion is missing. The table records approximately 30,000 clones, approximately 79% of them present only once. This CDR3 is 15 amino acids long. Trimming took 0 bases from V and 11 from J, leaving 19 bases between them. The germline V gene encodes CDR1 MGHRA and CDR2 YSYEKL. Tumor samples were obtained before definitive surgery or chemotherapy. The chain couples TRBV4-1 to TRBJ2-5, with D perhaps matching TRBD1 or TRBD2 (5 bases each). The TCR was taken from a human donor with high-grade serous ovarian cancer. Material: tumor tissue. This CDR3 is CASSQDRGTSRKQYF. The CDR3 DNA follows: TGCGCCAGCAGCCAAGATCGGGGCACCTCACGAAAGCAGTACTTC.